This TCR beta chain was sequenced during a study of blood T cell repertoires in COVID-19. Sequencing used immunoSEQ multiplex PCR; TCRdb keeps in-frame clones, though not all of them. This sample has 450,000 or so clones, with roughly 88% found just once. This CDR3 has 16 residues. Germline values: CDR1 LNHDA, CDR2 SQIVND (reference sequence). V gave up 3 bases and J gave up 7 bases; unmatched junction bases: 9. The sequencing input was PBMCs or T cells enriched from blood (not recorded which). This receptor was taken from a young man who had recovered from COVID-19. The V call is TRBV19, the J call TRBJ1-6; 7 bases are shared with TRBD1. CDR3 nucleotide sequence: TGTGCCAGTAGTATCCGCGGACAGGTGGGAAATTCACCCCTCCACTTT. Protein: CASSIRGQVGNSPLHF.